The clone carrying this TCR beta chain was picked up many times. The CDR3 extends over 16 amino acids. Germline V gives CDR1 SGHDT, CDR2 YYEEEE. The V and J ends lost 3 bases and 3 bases respectively, with 18 bases between them. This entry is derived from a study of human T cells and chemical hapten exposure. The template was total RNA from unfractionated whole blood. MiXCR, applied by TCRdb to the 5' RACE reads, yields one record per CDR3 protein. The sample has some 150,000 distinct CDR3 sequences, about 4% seen once. This TCR came from a female donor in good health. The V and J genes are TRBV5-6 and TRBJ1-2; no clear D. DNA of the CDR3: TGTGCCAGCAGCTGGAGTGGAAGACGAATGGACTATGGCTACACCTTC. Translation gives CASSWSGRRMDYGYTF.